The subject of this entry is one TCR beta chain. Antigen unknown. The CDR3 covers 15 residues. Unmatched junction bases numbered 9, after V lost 5 bases and J lost 7 bases. CDR1 is SGHDN, CDR2 FVKESK, per germline. This sample is part of a study of graft-versus-host responses after intestinal transplantation. On the study more broadly: Transplantation in recipients was multivisceral, liver-intestinal, or isolated intestinal. Every transplant recipient was induced with anti-thymocyte globulin, then maintained on tacrolimus and steroids for approximately three years. Study findings and constraints: Clonal ratios of graft-versus-host to host-versus-graft in allografts were high for patients exhibiting graft-donor T cell macrochimerism.

Assay: immunoSEQ multiplex PCR; the TCRdb copy retains only in-frame clones and omits some. Of about 130,000 clones listed, around nine tenths were seen once; the top ten hold 0.19%. This specimen was unstimulated CD4+ T cells sorted from spleen or lymph node cells, taken before intestinal transplant. The sequence was obtained from a human donor who received an intestinal transplant. J is TRBJ1-3 and V is TRBV14; 9 bases are shared with TRBD1. This chain's CDR3 is CASSKQGASRNTIYF. The CDR3 nucleotides are TGTGCCAGCAGCAAACAGGGGGCCAGTCGGAACACCATATATTTT.